This TCR beta chain came from a study of identical twins. Trimming pared 3 bases from V and 4 bases from J, leaving 13 bases between. CDR3 length: 13 residues. CDR1 is DFQATT and CDR2 is SNEGSKA in the germline V gene (reference sequence). TCRdb ran MiXCR on the 5' RACE reads and lists one entry per CDR3 protein. Of some 660,000 distinct CDR3 sequences in the sample, approximately 9% were seen once. The sample was also linked to a second study, of yellow fever vaccine responses in identical twins.

This TCR was sampled from a woman aged 18-29 years in good health. The chain is built from TRBV20-1 and TRBJ2-7; D possibly corresponds to TRBD2 (7 bases). Sequenced material: PBMCs. The CDR3 protein is CSARGGQRYEQYF. The CDR3 DNA reads as TGCAGTGCTAGGGGGGGGCAGCGATACGAGCAGTACTTC.